This T cell receptor (beta chain) is from a study of HIV-infected children after antiretroviral therapy interruption. The TCR library was built from RNA with a 3' RACE protocol and unique molecular identifiers. TCRdb reanalysed the 3' RACE reads using MiXCR and keeps one entry per CDR3 protein. The data show 35,000 to 50,000 distinct CDR3 sequences, with just over 6.5% seen just once and roughly 0.87% held by the top ten. Trimming pared 7 bases from V and 1 base from J, leaving 7 bases between. Looked up from germline, CDR1 is MNHNS and CDR2 is SASEGT. The CDR3 spans 12 residues. Treatment reported: PENTA 11 planned treatment interruption arm or continuous ART arm. Samples needed at least 5 million viable cryopreserved PBMCs. This clonotype was found many times.

This sample comprised CD45RA+ CD4+ T cells from PBMCs, pooled from several time points, obtained from a donor given antiretroviral therapy, either interrupted or continuous. Sample subset: naive CD4+ CD45RA+ CD45RO- T cells. The rearrangement uses TRBV6-1 and TRBJ1-1; D ambiguous. The TCR was taken from a pool of human donors with HIV. The chain's CDR3 is CASKGQNTEAFF. The CDR3 DNA reads as TGTGCCAGCAAGGGCCAGAACACTGAAGCTTTCTTT.